A single sample gave rise to the 15 T cell receptor beta chains below, sequenced in a study of metastatic and nonmetastatic thyroid tumors. TCRdb recomputed clones from the PCR reads via MiXCR. This sample has fewer than 20,000 clones, with 25% to 30% found just once. The entire patient cohort was treatment-naive prior to thyroid surgery. Sequencing input: tumor tissue. All receptors derive from a male donor with papillary thyroid cancer or a benign thyroid nodule (not recorded which). Some clones in this sample may be carry-over from other donors' samples.

The sample holds many counts of this clone. This chain links TRBV7-2 with TRBJ2-7, with a weak D call TRBD2 (7 bases). The V gene lost 5 bases and the J gene lost 3 bases, with 26 bases spanning the gap. This CDR3 comprises 18 residues. Germline-derived CDR1 and CDR2 are SGHTA and FQGNSA. CDR3 protein: CASSPRGGWGGTDYEQYF. CDR3 nucleotide sequence: TGTGCCAGCAGCCCTAGGGGGGGTTGGGGCGGGACGGACTACGAGCAGTACTTC.

This clone appeared a single time. No DNA is shown, since the ends of the CDR3 on it are uncertain; the CDR3 is the one TCRdb lists. The chain is built from TRBV5-1 and TRBJ2-1; the D call TRBD1 from the table was never checked on the DNA. The CDR3 region is 15 residues in length, termini included. Germline V gene data show CDR1 as SGHRS and CDR2 as YFSETQ. The CDR3 protein is CASSLTFGPGNEQFF.

This clone was picked up a small number of times. This chain links TRBV6-1 with TRBJ2-5; 10 bases agree with TRBD1. The CDR3 loop spans 14 amino acids. Unmatched junction bases numbered 5, after V lost 5 bases and J lost 5 bases. Germline CDR1 MNHNS, CDR2 SASEGT. This chain's CDR3 is CASSTTGGRETQYF. The DNA for the CDR3 is TGTGCCAGCAGTACGACAGGGGGCAGGGAGACCCAGTACTTC.

A note on this clone: At one end the junction does not follow the germline gene, possibly because of a read error. This chain connects TRBV12-3 or TRBV12-4 to TRBJ1-5, with a weak D call TRBD1 (6 bases). This CDR3 is built from 13 residues. The chain's CDR3 is CASKHGGNKPPHF. The CDR3 DNA sequence: TGTGCCAGCAAACACGGGGGCAATAAGCCCCCGCATTTT.

The V gene is TRBV20-1, the J gene TRBJ2-7, with a weak D call TRBD2 (6 bases). CDR1 is DFQATT and CDR2 is SNEGSKA in the germline V gene (reference sequence). Trimming took 3 bases from V and 5 from J, leaving 14 bases between them. The CDR3 sequence is 13 residues long. Written as DNA, the CDR3 is TGCAGTGCTAGGGAGCGGGCAGAACACGAGCAGTACTTC. Translation: CSARERAEHEQYF.

The table lists this clone with a few counts. The chain links TRBV20-1 to TRBJ2-7; the match to TRBD1 covers 7 bases. Looked up from germline, CDR1 is DFQATT and CDR2 is SNEGSKA (reference sequence). V lost 3 bases, J lost 2 bases, and 16 bases stayed unmatched. The CDR3 is made up of 17 amino acids. CDR3 sequence reads: CSASPGTAASSPYEQYF. For the CDR3, the DNA is TGCAGTGCTAGCCCCGGGACAGCCGCGTCGTCTCCCTACGAGCAGTACTTC.

The count of this clone is one. The CDR3 region is CASSQDRGTGTDTQYF. The CDR3 DNA reads as TGCGCCAGCAGCCAAGATCGAGGGACTGGGACAGATACGCAGTATTTT. The chain recombines TRBV4-3 with TRBJ2-3; D perhaps matches TRBD2 (6 bases). Looked up from germline, CDR1 is LGHNA and CDR2 is YSLEER. This CDR3 comprises 16 residues. Deletions cut 0 bases from V and 3 bases from J, with 13 bases between.

Only one count was recorded for this clone. The chain employs TRBV18 and TRBJ2-1; the D gene is possibly TRBD2 (5 bases). With 3 bases removed from V and 8 bases from J, the gap between germline ends came to 17 bases. Germline loops: CDR1 KGHSH, CDR2 LQKENI. CDR3 length: 15 amino acids. CDR3 DNA sequence: TGTGCCAGCTCACCCATGGGGAGAGGGAGAGATGAGCAGTTCTTC. Translating gives CASSPMGRGRDEQFF.

The rearrangement uses TRBV5-1 and TRBJ2-3; possibly TRBD1 or TRBD2 for D (5 bases each). Germline values: CDR1 SGHRS, CDR2 YFSETQ. The CDR3 has 14 residues. Between the trimmed V and J ends, which lost 3 bases and 3 bases, there was a span of 11 bases. Here the CDR3 DNA reads TGCGCCAGCAGCTCTTGGGGGAGTACAGATACGCAGTATTTT. Its translation: CASSSWGSTDTQYF.

V usage is TRBV11-1 and J usage is TRBJ1-3, with 9 bases that match TRBD1. This CDR3 region has 16 residues. Trimming cost V 2 bases and J 1 base; bases outside gene matches: 3. Germline values: CDR1 SGHAT, CDR2 FQDESV (reference sequence). The CDR3: CASSLLTGGSGNTIYF. In nucleotides, the CDR3 is TGTGCCAGCAGCTTATTGACAGGGGGATCTGGAAACACCATATATTTT.

This clone appeared a few times. The chain links TRBV18 to TRBJ1-3; D may be TRBD1 (5 bases). The CDR3 spans 14 residues. Germline V gives CDR1 KGHSH, CDR2 LQKENI. V shed 6 bases and J shed 6 bases, with 15 bases lying between them. The CDR3 is CASSISGGVNTIYF. The CDR3 DNA follows: TGTGCCAGCTCCATAAGTGGAGGGGTAAACACCATATATTTT.

There are many counts of this clone. J is TRBJ2-2 and V is TRBV2; a weak D match, TRBD2 (6 bases). V was cut by 8 bases and J by 4 bases, with 23 bases left in between. The CDR3 length is 17 residues. Germline CDR1 SNHLY, CDR2 FYNNEI. The CDR3 spells CASSEPVGGFRTGELFF. CDR3 in DNA: TGTGCCAGCTCTGAGCCGGTGGGGGGTTTCCGCACCGGGGAGCTGTTTTTT.

The chain joins TRBV28 to TRBJ1-2; 7 bases are a match to TRBD1. The CDR3 extends over 12 amino acids. V lost 8 bases, J lost 6 bases, and 6 bases stayed unmatched. Per germline, CDR1 MDHEN and CDR2 SYDVKM. The CDR3 nucleotides read TGTGCCAGCGAAGGGGGCGCGAATGGCTACACCTTC. This gives the protein CASEGGANGYTF.

This clone was seen repeatedly, ten times or more. V and J are TRBV11-2 and TRBJ2-1, with D unresolved. The CDR3 has 16 residues. Trimming stripped 0 bases from V and 10 bases from J, with 19 bases between. Germline CDR1 and CDR2: SGHAT and FQNNGV. CDR3 nucleotides: TGTGCCAGCAGCTTAGATCGCTGGGCCAATGAGGTAGAGCAGTTCTTC. It yields the protein CASSLDRWANEVEQFF. The entire variable domain, with the rest obtained from reference TRBV11-2 and TRBJ2-1, is as follows: EAGVAQSPRYKIIEKRQSVAFWCNPISGHATLYWYQQILGQGPKLLIQFQNNGVVDDSQLPKDRFSAERLKGVDSTLKIQPAKLEDSAVYLCASSLDRWANEVEQFFGPGTRLTVL.

The table lists this clone with a few counts. V and J are TRBV2 and TRBJ2-1; either TRBD1 or TRBD2 may supply D (5 bases each). Deletions cut 0 bases from V and 9 bases from J, with 15 bases between. Looked up from germline, CDR1 is SNHLY and CDR2 is FYNNEI. The CDR3 runs 15 residues. For the CDR3, the DNA is TGTGCCAGCAGTGAAGCCTGGGGGTCCGGCATTGAGCAGTTCTTC. Translated, it gives CASSEAWGSGIEQFF.